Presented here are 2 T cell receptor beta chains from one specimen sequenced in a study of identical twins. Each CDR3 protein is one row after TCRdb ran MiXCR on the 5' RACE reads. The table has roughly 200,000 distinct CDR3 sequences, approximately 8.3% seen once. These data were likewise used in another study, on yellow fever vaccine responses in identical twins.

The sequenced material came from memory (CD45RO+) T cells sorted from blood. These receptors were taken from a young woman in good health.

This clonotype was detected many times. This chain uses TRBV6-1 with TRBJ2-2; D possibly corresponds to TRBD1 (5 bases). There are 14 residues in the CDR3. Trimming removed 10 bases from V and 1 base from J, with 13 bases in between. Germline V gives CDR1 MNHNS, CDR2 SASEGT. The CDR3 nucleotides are TGTGCCACTCTGAGGACACAGAACACCGGGGAGCTGTTTTTT. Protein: CATLRTQNTGELFF.

This CDR3 reads CASSFRGSNNSPLHF. The CDR3 DNA sequence: TGCGCCAGCAGCTTTCGGGGGTCCAATAATTCACCCCTCCACTTT. The rearrangement joins TRBV5-1 to TRBJ1-6; D is perhaps TRBD1 (5 bases). The CDR3 consists of 15 residues. CDR1 and CDR2 from the germline V gene are SGHRS and YFSETQ. Trimming took 2 bases from V and 5 from J, leaving 11 bases between them.